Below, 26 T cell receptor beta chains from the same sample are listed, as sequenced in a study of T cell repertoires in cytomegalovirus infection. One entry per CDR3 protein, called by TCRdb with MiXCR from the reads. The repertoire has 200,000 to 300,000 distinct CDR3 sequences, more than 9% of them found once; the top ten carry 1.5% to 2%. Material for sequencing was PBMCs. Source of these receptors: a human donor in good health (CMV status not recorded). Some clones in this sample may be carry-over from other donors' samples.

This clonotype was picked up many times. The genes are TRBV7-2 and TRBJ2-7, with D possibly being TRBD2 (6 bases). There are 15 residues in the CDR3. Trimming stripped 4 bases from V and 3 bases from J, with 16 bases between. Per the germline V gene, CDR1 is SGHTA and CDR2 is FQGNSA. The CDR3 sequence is CASSYLPGAIYEQYF. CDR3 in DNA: TGTGCCAGCAGCTACTTGCCGGGAGCTATCTACGAGCAGTACTTC.

The DNA for the CDR3 is TGCAGTGCTACACCAGGGACATACTATGGCTACACCTTC. Protein product: CSATPGTYYGYTF. The chain recombines TRBV20-1 with TRBJ1-2; TRBD1 is a possible D gene (6 bases). CDR3 size: 13 residues. Trimming removed 4 bases at V and 3 bases at J, with 12 bases between. Germline V gene data show CDR1 as DFQATT and CDR2 as SNEGSKA (reference sequence).

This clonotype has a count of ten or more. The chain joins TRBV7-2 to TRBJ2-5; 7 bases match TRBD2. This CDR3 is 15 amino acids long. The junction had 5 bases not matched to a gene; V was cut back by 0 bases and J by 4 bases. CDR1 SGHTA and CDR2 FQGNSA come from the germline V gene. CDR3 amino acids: CASSLARRGGETQYF. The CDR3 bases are TGTGCCAGCAGCTTAGCGCGTCGCGGGGGAGAGACCCAGTACTTC.

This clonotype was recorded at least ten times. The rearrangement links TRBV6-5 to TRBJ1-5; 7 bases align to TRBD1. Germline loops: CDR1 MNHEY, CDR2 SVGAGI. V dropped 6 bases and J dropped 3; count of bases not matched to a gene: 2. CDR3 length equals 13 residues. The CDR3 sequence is CASSDRVNQPQHF. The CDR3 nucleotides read TGTGCCAGCAGCGACAGGGTCAATCAGCCCCAGCATTTT.

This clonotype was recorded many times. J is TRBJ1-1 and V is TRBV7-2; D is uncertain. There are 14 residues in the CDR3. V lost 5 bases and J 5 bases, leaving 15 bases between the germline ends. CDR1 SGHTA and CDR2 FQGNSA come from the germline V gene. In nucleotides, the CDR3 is TGTGCCAGCAGCCTTCTGGGCGGCGTGACTGAAGCTTTCTTT. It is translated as CASSLLGGVTEAFF.

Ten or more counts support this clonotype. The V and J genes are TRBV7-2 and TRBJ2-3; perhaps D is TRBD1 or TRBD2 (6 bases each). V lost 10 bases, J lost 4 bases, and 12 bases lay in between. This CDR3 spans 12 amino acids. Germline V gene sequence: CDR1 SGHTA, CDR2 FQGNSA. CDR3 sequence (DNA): TGTGCCACGGGGGACATGCCAGATACGCAGTATTTT. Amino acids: CATGDMPDTQYF.

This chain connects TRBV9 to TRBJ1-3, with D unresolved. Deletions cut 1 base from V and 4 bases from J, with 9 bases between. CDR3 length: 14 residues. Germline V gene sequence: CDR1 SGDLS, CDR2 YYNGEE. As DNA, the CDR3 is TGTGCCAGCAGCGTACAGGAAAACGGAAACACCATATATTTT. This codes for CASSVQENGNTIYF. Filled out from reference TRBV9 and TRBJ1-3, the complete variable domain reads DSGVTQTPKHLITATGQRVTLRCSPRSGDLSVYWYQQSLDQGLQFLIQYYNGEERAKGNILERFSAQQFPDLHSELNLSSLELGDSALYFCASSVQENGNTIYFGEGSWLTVV.

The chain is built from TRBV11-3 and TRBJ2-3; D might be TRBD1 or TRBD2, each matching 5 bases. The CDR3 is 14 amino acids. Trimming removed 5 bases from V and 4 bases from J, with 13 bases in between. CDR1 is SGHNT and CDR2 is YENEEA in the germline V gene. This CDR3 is CASSRDAVPDTQYF. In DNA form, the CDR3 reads TGTGCCAGCAGCAGGGACGCGGTACCAGATACGCAGTATTTT. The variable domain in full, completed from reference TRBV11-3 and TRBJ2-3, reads EAGVVQSPRYKIIEKKQPVAFWCNPISGHNTLYWYLQNLGQGPELLIRYENEEAVDDSQLPKDRFSAERLKGVDSTLKIQPAELGDSAVYLCASSRDAVPDTQYFGPGTRLTVL.

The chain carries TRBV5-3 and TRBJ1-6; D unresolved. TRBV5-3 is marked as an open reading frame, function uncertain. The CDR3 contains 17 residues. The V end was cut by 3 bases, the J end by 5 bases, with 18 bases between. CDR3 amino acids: CARSSCVVASHNSPLHF. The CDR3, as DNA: TGTGCCAGAAGCTCCTGCGTCGTGGCATCGCATAATTCACCCCTCCACTTT.

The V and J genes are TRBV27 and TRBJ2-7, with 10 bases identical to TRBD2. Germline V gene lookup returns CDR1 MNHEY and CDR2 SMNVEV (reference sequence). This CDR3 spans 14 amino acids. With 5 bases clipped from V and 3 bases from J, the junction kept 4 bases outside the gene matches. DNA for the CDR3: TGTGCCAGCAGTCCACTAGCGGGGATCTACGAGCAGTACTTC. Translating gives CASSPLAGIYEQYF.

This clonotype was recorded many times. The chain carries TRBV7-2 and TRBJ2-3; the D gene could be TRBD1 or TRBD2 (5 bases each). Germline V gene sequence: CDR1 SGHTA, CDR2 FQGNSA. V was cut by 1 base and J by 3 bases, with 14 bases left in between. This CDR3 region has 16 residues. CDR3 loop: CASSLVGDRNTDTQYF. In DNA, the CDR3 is TGTGCCAGCAGCTTAGTCGGGGACCGTAATACAGATACGCAGTATTTT. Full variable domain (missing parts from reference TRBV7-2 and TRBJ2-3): GAGVSQSPSNKVTEKGKDVELRCDPISGHTALYWYRQSLGQGLEFLIYFQGNSAPDKSGLPSDRFSAERTGGSVSTLTIQRTQQEDSAVYLCASSLVGDRNTDTQYFGPGTRLTVL.

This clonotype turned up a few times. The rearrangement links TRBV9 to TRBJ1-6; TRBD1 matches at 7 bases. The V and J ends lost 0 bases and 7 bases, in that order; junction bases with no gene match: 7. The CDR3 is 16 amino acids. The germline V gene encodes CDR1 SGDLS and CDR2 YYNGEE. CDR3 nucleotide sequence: TGTGCCAGCAGCGTAGCTGGGACAGCTAACAATTCACCCCTCCACTTT. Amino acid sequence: CASSVAGTANNSPLHF.

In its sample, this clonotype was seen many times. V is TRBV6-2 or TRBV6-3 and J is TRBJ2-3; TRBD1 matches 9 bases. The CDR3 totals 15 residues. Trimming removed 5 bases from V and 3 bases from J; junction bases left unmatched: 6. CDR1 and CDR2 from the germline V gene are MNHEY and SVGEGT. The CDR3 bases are TGTGCCAGCAGTCCACAGGGGGCGCCGACAGATACGCAGTATTTT. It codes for CASSPQGAPTDTQYF.

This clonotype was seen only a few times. DNA for the CDR3: TGTGCCAGCAGCAAAAGACAGGCGGGGGATCAGCCCCAGCATTTT. It codes for CASSKRQAGDQPQHF. The chain recombines TRBV5-6 with TRBJ1-5, with TRBD1 as a possible D gene (6 bases). The CDR3 extends over 15 amino acids. Trimming cost V 4 bases and J 5 bases, with 16 bases left between them. Germline V gives CDR1 SGHDT, CDR2 YYEEEE.

Here the CDR3 DNA reads TGTGCCAGCGGTCTTGGGGCTAGTGGGACCCAGTACTTC. Translating gives CASGLGASGTQYF. The chain uses TRBV11-2 and TRBJ2-5; TRBD1 might be the D (5 bases). Looked up from germline, CDR1 is SGHAT and CDR2 is FQNNGV. The CDR3 length is 13 residues. The V end was cut by 8 bases, the J end by 7 bases, with 17 bases between.

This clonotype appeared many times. This CDR3 reads CAISGQRGTEAFF. The CDR3 nucleotides read TGTGCCATCAGCGGACAGAGAGGGACTGAAGCTTTCTTT. This chain connects TRBV10-3 to TRBJ1-1, with D perhaps TRBD1 (6 bases). CDR1 ENHRY and CDR2 SYGVKD come from the germline V gene. This CDR3 comprises 13 residues. V was cut by 6 bases and J by 5 bases, with 13 bases left in between.

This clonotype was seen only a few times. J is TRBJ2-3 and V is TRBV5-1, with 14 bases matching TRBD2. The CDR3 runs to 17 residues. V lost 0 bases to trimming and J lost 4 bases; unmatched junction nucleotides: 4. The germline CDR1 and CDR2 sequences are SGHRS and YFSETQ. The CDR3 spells CASSLAGTSGSADTQYF. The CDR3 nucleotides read TGCGCCAGCAGCTTGGCTGGGACTAGCGGGAGCGCAGATACGCAGTATTTT.

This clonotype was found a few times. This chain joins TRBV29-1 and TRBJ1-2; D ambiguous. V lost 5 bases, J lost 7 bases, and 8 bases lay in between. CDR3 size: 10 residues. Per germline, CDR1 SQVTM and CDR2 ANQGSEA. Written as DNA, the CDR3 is TGCAGCGTTAAAAATAGTGGCTACACCTTC. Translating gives CSVKNSGYTF.

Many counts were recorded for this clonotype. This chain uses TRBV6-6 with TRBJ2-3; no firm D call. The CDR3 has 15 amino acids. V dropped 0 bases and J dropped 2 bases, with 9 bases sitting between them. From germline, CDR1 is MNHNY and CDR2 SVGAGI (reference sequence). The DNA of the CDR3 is TGTGCCAGCAGTTACTCGACGGATACCACAGATACGCAGTATTTT. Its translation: CASSYSTDTTDTQYF.

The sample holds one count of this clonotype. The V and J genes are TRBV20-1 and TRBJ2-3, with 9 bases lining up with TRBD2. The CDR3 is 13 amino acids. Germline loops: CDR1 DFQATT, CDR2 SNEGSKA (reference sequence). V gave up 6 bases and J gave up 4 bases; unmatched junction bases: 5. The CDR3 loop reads CSANSGSSDTQYF. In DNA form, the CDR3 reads TGCAGTGCAAATAGCGGGAGCTCAGATACGCAGTATTTT.

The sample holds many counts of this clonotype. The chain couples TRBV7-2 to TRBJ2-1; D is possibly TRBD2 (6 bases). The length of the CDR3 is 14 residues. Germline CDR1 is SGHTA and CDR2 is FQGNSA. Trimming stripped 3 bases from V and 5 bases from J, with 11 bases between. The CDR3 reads CASSLVGGNNEQFF. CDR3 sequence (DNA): TGTGCCAGCAGCTTGGTCGGCGGGAACAATGAGCAGTTCTTC.

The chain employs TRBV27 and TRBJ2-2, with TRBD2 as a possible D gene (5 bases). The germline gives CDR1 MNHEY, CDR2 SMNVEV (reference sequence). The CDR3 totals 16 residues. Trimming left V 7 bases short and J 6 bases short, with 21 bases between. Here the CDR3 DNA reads TGTGCCAGCACCTTGGAGGCCACCACCTACCCCGGGGAGCTGTTTTTT. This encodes CASTLEATTYPGELFF.

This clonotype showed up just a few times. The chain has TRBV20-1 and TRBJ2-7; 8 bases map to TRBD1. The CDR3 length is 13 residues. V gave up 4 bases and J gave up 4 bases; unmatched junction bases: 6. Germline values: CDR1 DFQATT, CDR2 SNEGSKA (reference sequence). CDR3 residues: CSAMDRVKYEQYF. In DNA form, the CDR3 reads TGCAGTGCTATGGACAGGGTGAAGTACGAGCAGTACTTC.

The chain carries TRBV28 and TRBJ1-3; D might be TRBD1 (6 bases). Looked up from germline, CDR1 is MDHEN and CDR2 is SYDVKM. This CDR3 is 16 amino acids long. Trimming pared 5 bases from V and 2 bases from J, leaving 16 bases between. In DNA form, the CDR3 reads TGTGCCAGCAGTCTCATTCTGGGGGCGGCTGGAAACACCATATATTTT. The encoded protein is CASSLILGAAGNTIYF. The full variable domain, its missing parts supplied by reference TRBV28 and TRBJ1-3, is DVKVTQSSRYLVKRTGEKVFLECVQDMDHENMFWYRQDPGLGLRLIYFSYDVKMKEKGDIPEGYSVSREKKERFSLILESASTNQTSMYLCASSLILGAAGNTIYFGEGSWLTVV.

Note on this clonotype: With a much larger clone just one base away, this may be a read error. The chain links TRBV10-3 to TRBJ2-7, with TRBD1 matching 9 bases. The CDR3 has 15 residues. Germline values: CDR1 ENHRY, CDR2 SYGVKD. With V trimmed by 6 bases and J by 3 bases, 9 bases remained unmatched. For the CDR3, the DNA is TGTGCCATCAGGCTTTGGACAGGGGAACTCTACGAGCAGTACTTC. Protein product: CAIRLWTGELYEQYF.

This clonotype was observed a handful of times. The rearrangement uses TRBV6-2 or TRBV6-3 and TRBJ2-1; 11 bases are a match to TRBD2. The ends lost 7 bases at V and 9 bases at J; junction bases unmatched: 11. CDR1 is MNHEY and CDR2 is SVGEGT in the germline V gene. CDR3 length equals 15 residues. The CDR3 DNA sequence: TGTGCCAGCATTTTAGCGGGGGGGCCGTCTGGTGAGCAGTTCTTC. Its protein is CASILAGGPSGEQFF.